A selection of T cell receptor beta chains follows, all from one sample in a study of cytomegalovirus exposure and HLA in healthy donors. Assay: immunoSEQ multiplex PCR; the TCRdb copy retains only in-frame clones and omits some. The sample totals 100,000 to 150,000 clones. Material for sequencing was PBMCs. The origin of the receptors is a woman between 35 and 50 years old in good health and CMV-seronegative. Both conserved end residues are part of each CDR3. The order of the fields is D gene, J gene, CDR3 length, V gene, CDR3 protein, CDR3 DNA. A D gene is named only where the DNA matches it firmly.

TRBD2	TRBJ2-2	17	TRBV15	CATSRDRLAANTGELFF	TGTGCCACCAGCAGAGATCGACTAGCGGCGAACACCGGGGAGCTGTTTTTT
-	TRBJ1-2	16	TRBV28	CASIPSGGQASSGYTF	TGTGCCAGCATTCCTTCCGGAGGGCAGGCCTCTAGTGGCTACACCTTC
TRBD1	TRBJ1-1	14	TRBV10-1	CASRADRGRTEAFF	TGCGCCAGCAGGGCTGACAGGGGGAGAACTGAAGCTTTCTTT
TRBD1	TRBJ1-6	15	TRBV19	CASTSPGQTNSPLHF	TGTGCCAGTACCTCACCGGGACAGACAAATTCACCCCTCCACTTT
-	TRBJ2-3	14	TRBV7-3	CASSLTGGQDTQYF	TGTGCCAGCAGCTTAACGGGGGGGCAAGATACGCAGTATTTT
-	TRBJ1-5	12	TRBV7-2	CASSLNREPQHF	TGTGCCAGCAGCTTAAATAGAGAGCCCCAGCATTTT
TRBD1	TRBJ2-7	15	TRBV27	CASSLETGQHYEQYF	TGTGCCAGCAGTTTAGAAACGGGACAGCACTACGAGCAGTACTTC
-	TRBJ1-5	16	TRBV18	CASSHDGSNSNQPQHF	TGTGCCAGCTCACATGACGGGTCTAATAGCAATCAGCCCCAGCATTTT
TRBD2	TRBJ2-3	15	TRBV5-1	CASSLEVAGADTQYF	TGCGCCAGCAGCTTGGAGGTAGCGGGGGCAGATACGCAGTATTTT
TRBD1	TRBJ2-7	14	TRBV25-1	CASSPDRGRGEQYF	TGCGCCAGCAGTCCGGACAGGGGGCGCGGTGAGCAGTACTTC
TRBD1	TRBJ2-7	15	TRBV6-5	CASSYQDRSSYEQYF	TGTGCCAGCAGCTACCAGGACAGGTCTTCCTACGAGCAGTACTTC
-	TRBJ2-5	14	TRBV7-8	CASSVTSFEETQYF	TGTGCCAGCAGCGTTACTAGCTTCGAAGAGACCCAGTACTTC
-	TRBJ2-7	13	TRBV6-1	CASIRPISYEQYF	TGTGCCAGCATCAGGCCCATCTCCTACGAGCAGTACTTC
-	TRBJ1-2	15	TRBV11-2	CASSLGRGSNYGYTF	TGTGCCAGCAGCTTAGGACGCGGCAGCAACTATGGCTACACCTTC
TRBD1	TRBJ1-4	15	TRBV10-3	CAISPTGGKGEKLFF	TGTGCCATCAGTCCCACAGGGGGCAAAGGCGAAAAACTGTTTTTT
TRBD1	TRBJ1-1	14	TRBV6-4	CASSVGTGATEAFF	TGTGCCAGCAGTGTGGGGACAGGGGCCACTGAAGCTTTCTTT
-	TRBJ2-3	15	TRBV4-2	CASSQDGQTGDTQYF	TGTGCCAGCAGCCAAGATGGCCAAACGGGAGATACGCAGTATTTT
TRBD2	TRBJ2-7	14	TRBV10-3	CAISELGGAYEQYF	TGTGCCATCAGTGAGCTGGGGGGGGCCTACGAGCAGTACTTC
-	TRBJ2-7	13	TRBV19	CASSIPPIHEQYF	TGTGCCAGTAGTATCCCCCCTATTCACGAGCAGTACTTC
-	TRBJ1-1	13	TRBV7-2	CASSLGGSTEAFF	TGTGCCAGCAGCTTGGGGGGGTCGACTGAAGCTTTCTTT
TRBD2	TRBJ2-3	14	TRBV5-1	CASSLGLASDTQYF	TGCGCCAGCAGCCTGGGACTAGCGTCCGATACGCAGTATTTT
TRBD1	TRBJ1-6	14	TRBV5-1	CASSVGTGDSPLHF	TGCGCCAGCAGCGTTGGGACAGGGGATTCACCCCTCCACTTT